The 32 T cell receptor beta chains below were found in one sample sequenced in a study of CD8 T cells in ankylosing spondylitis. General observations from the study: A TCR beta motif of 8 or 9 highly homologous variants appeared characteristic of ankylosing spondylitis blood.

TCRdb used MiXCR to reprocess the 5' RACE reads, holding one entry per CDR3 protein. The table lists some 800,000 distinct CDR3 sequences, 12% of them singletons. These receptors have no identified antigens. The sequencing input was blood, either unsorted or a sorted T cell fraction (not recorded which). These receptors were obtained from a male donor with ankylosing spondylitis.

The rearrangement joins TRBV20-1 to TRBJ2-4; D not resolved. CDR3 length equals 16 residues. V gave up 2 bases and J gave up 6 bases, with 20 bases separating them. Germline CDR1 reads DFQATT; CDR2 reads SNEGSKA (reference sequence). The CDR3 is CSARPFDTWTTNIQYF. The DNA of the CDR3 is TGCAGTGCTAGACCATTTGACACATGGACCACAAACATTCAGTACTTC.

This clonotype has just a few counts. The chain uses TRBV7-8 and TRBJ1-5; no firm D call. Per germline, CDR1 SGHVS and CDR2 FQNEAQ. The CDR3 covers 16 residues. V gave up 1 base and J gave up 7 bases, with 17 bases separating them. The CDR3 reads CASSLGQALPTQPQHF. The CDR3, as DNA: TGTGCCAGCAGCTTAGGGCAGGCGCTCCCAACGCAGCCCCAGCATTTT.

This clonotype was detected only a few times. This rearrangement joins TRBV7-6 to TRBJ1-6; no clear D. The CDR3 spans 18 residues. V dropped 1 base and J dropped 0 bases, with 13 bases sitting between them. Germline CDR1 SGHVS, CDR2 FNYEAQ. The CDR3 DNA is TGTGCCAGCAGCTTAGTCGGCCTGGAGAGCTCCTATAATTCACCCCTCCACTTT. Its translation: CASSLVGLESSYNSPLHF.

For the CDR3, the DNA is TGTGCCAGCAGCCAAAGACAGCTGAACACTGAAGCTTTCTTT. Translating gives CASSQRQLNTEAFF. This chain joins TRBV7-8 and TRBJ1-1; TRBD1 is a possible D gene (5 bases). Trimming removed 5 bases at V and 0 bases at J, with 10 bases between. The CDR3 is made up of 14 amino acids. Germline CDR1 and CDR2: SGHVS and FQNEAQ.

This clonotype turned up a few times. V gene TRBV6-1 combines with J gene TRBJ2-6; perhaps TRBD1 as D (6 bases). Germline V gene lookup returns CDR1 MNHNS and CDR2 SASEGT. The CDR3 totals 14 residues. V lost 7 bases to trimming and J lost 4 bases, with 11 bases between them. The CDR3 loop is CASNHRAGANVLTF. The CDR3 bases are TGTGCCAGCAACCACAGGGCCGGGGCCAACGTCCTGACTTTC.

The rearrangement uses TRBV10-3 and TRBJ1-2, with a possible D match to TRBD1 (5 bases). The CDR3 loop spans 15 amino acids. The germline V gene has CDR1 ENHRY and CDR2 SYGVKD. Trimming removed 4 bases from V and 6 bases from J, with 18 bases in between. The CDR3 DNA sequence: TGTGCCATCAGTGCAACCCCGGGACTTAGCGATGGCTACACCTTC. It is translated as CAISATPGLSDGYTF.

The chain uses TRBV11-2 and TRBJ2-1; possibly TRBD1 for D (6 bases). V was clipped by 6 bases and J by 0 bases, with 21 bases between them. Germline CDR1 reads SGHAT; CDR2 reads FQNNGV. This CDR3 is 18 amino acids long. This chain's CDR3 is CASRPGSWQGPSYNEQFF. The CDR3 DNA follows: TGTGCCAGCAGGCCAGGGTCCTGGCAGGGGCCCTCCTACAATGAGCAGTTCTTC. Looking up the rest from reference TRBV11-2 and TRBJ2-1 gives the full variable domain: EAGVAQSPRYKIIEKRQSVAFWCNPISGHATLYWYQQILGQGPKLLIQFQNNGVVDDSQLPKDRFSAERLKGVDSTLKIQPAKLEDSAVYLCASRPGSWQGPSYNEQFFGPGTRLTVL.

The chain joins TRBV12-3 or TRBV12-4 to TRBJ2-7; 8 bases align to TRBD1. The CDR3 totals 14 residues. Unmatched junction bases numbered 12, after V lost 5 bases and J lost 9 bases. This chain's CDR3 is CASSPRDRGSVQYF. CDR3 sequence (DNA): TGTGCCAGCAGTCCCCGAGACAGGGGATCTGTGCAGTACTTC.

This clonotype appeared a single time. At one of its ends the junction is not consistent with the germline gene, which may arise from a read error. The rearrangement uses TRBV7-7 and TRBJ2-5; D remains ambiguous. CDR1 is SSHAT, CDR2 FNYEAQ, per germline (reference sequence). The CDR3 length is 13 residues. This CDR3 is CASSSRTRETQYF. CDR3 coding DNA: TGTGCTAGCAGCTCCCGAACTCGGGAGACCCAGTACTTC.

This clonotype occurred a few times. This sequence joins TRBV27 and TRBJ1-2; 8 nucleotides match TRBD1. Germline V gene data show CDR1 as MNHEY and CDR2 as SMNVEV (reference sequence). CDR3 length: 12 amino acids. After removal of 6 bases from V and 8 bases from J, the junction contained 5 bases not matched to a gene. This chain's CDR3 is CASRLQGGGYTF. The CDR3 bases are TGTGCCAGCAGACTACAGGGGGGAGGCTACACCTTC.

V is TRBV6-5 and J is TRBJ2-3; 8 bases fit TRBD2. The CDR3 covers 15 residues. V shed 1 base, J shed 3 bases, and the junction held 3 bases outside the gene matches. From germline, CDR1 is MNHEY and CDR2 SVGAGI. In DNA, the CDR3 is TGTGCCAGCAGTTACTATTCTAGCGGGACAGATACGCAGTATTTT. Encoded protein: CASSYYSSGTDTQYF.

Remarks on this clonotype: Relative to the germline gene, one junction end is altered; a read error may explain this. CDR3 bases: TGCGCCAGCAGCTTGGGAGAGCAGGACAGCGGTGTGTGG. Translated: CASSLGEQDSGVW. V gene TRBV5-1 combines with J gene TRBJ1-1; perhaps TRBD1 as D (6 bases). This CDR3 is 13 amino acids long. Germline CDR1 SGHRS, CDR2 YFSETQ.

A few counts support this clonotype. The chain uses TRBV15 and TRBJ1-2, with D tentatively TRBD1 (6 bases). Deletions cut 3 bases from V and 2 bases from J, with 19 bases between. This CDR3 spans 17 amino acids. Germline CDR1 is LNHNV and CDR2 is YYDKDF (reference sequence). The CDR3 DNA follows: TGTGCCACCAGCAGGGAGGGCCGGGGGCTATCCAACTATGGCTACACCTTC. This sequence encodes CATSREGRGLSNYGYTF.

This clonotype came up a few times. This chain links TRBV5-1 with TRBJ2-2; 7 bases line up with TRBD1. V shed 5 bases, J shed 6 bases, and the junction held 16 bases outside the gene matches. Germline V gene sequence: CDR1 SGHRS, CDR2 YFSETQ. This CDR3 comprises 17 residues. CDR3 region: CASSSEPRTGGAGELFF. The CDR3 nucleotides read TGCGCCAGCAGTTCCGAACCCCGGACAGGTGGGGCCGGGGAGCTGTTTTTT.

The sample holds a few counts of this clonotype. This sequence joins TRBV11-1 and TRBJ2-1; D may be TRBD1 or TRBD2 (5 bases each). V lost 7 bases, J lost 0 bases, and 22 bases lay in between. Per the germline V gene, CDR1 is SGHAT and CDR2 is FQDESV (reference sequence). CDR3 size: 18 residues. CDR3 region: CASTDLGWGKSSYNEQFF. CDR3 nucleotides: TGTGCCAGCACCGACTTGGGCTGGGGGAAGAGCTCCTACAATGAGCAGTTCTTC.

This clonotype has a handful of counts. The chain couples TRBV4-3 to TRBJ2-7, with 7 positions matching TRBD1. V lost 2 bases, J lost 0 bases, and 13 bases stayed unmatched. The germline V gene encodes CDR1 LGHNA and CDR2 YSLEER. This CDR3 is built from 18 residues. CDR3 in DNA: TGCGCCAGCAGCCAACGATCCTCTCCGGGACAGCTCTCCTACGAGCAGTACTTC. Protein: CASSQRSSPGQLSYEQYF.

In its sample, this clonotype was seen a few times. The chain links TRBV27 to TRBJ2-7; D remains ambiguous. The V gene's germline CDR1 is MNHEY and CDR2 SMNVEV (reference sequence). CDR3 length: 15 residues. V shed 8 bases and J shed 1 base, with 18 bases lying between them. CDR3 residues: CASRTYLGPSYEQYF. In nucleotides, the CDR3 is TGTGCCAGCCGAACCTATCTCGGGCCTTCCTACGAGCAGTACTTC.

This clonotype showed up just a few times. The V gene is TRBV5-5, the J gene TRBJ1-3; no definite D call. The V gene's germline CDR1 is SGHKS and CDR2 YYEKEE (reference sequence). CDR3 length: 15 amino acids. V shed 2 bases and J shed 2 bases, with 11 bases lying between them. The CDR3 reads CASSFQYGTGNTIYF. CDR3 nucleotides: TGTGCCAGCAGCTTCCAATATGGAACTGGAAACACCATATATTTT.

The rearrangement uses TRBV4-2 and TRBJ1-2; unclear D gene. The CDR3 loop spans 16 amino acids. The germline V gene encodes CDR1 LGHNA and CDR2 YNFKEQ. The V end lost 0 bases, the J end lost 1 base, and 12 bases lay between the germline ends. CDR3 region: CASSQDQDRDNYGYTF. Written as DNA, the CDR3 is TGTGCCAGCAGCCAAGATCAAGACCGGGATAACTATGGCTACACCTTC.

This clonotype was seen more than once but under ten times. The chain couples TRBV7-2 to TRBJ2-7; TRBD2 might be the D (6 bases). The V gene's germline CDR1 is SGHTA and CDR2 FQGNSA. The CDR3 is made up of 14 amino acids. V was cut by 5 bases and J by 7 bases, with 18 bases left in between. The CDR3 protein is CASSQVLGLGEQYF. DNA of the CDR3: TGTGCCAGCAGCCAGGTTCTGGGACTGGGTGAGCAGTACTTC.

This clonotype was counted at least ten times. The chain combines TRBV20-1 with TRBJ2-1, with 11 bases fitting TRBD2. The CDR3 spans 14 residues. V trimming: 1 base; J trimming: 7 bases; junction bases outside the gene matches: 3. CDR1 is DFQATT and CDR2 is SNEGSKA in the germline V gene (reference sequence). The CDR3 region has the DNA TGCAGTGCTAGAGGGCCTAGCGGGGGGAATGAGCAGTTCTTC. This translates into CSARGPSGGNEQFF.

The V and J genes are TRBV18 and TRBJ2-5; the D gene is possibly TRBD2 (5 bases). CDR1 is KGHSH, CDR2 LQKENI, per germline. The CDR3 length is 14 residues. V gave up 2 bases and J gave up 2 bases, with 9 bases separating them. In DNA, the CDR3 is TGTGCCAGCTCACCAGGGAGTAGGCAAGAGACCCAGTACTTC. This codes for CASSPGSRQETQYF. Variable domain in full (rest from reference TRBV18 and TRBJ2-5): NAGVMQNPRHLVRRRGQEARLRCSPMKGHSHVYWYRQLPEEGLKFMVYLQKENIIDESGMPKERFSAEFPKEGPSILRIQQVVRGDSAAYFCASSPGSRQETQYFGPGTRLLVL.

This clonotype turned up a few times. The V call is TRBV7-2, the J call TRBJ1-5, with D maybe TRBD1 (6 bases). V was cut by 3 bases and J by 4 bases, with 13 bases left in between. Germline-derived CDR1 and CDR2 are SGHTA and FQGNSA. This CDR3 has 15 amino acids. Written as DNA, the CDR3 is TGTGCCAGCAGCTTCTTGGGGACACCAAATCAGCCCCAGCATTTT. This gives the protein CASSFLGTPNQPQHF.

At least ten counts were recorded for this clonotype. The J gene is TRBJ1-2, the V gene TRBV20-1, with 7 bases lining up with TRBD1. This CDR3 region has 13 residues. The germline V gene has CDR1 DFQATT and CDR2 SNEGSKA (reference sequence). V shed 7 bases, J shed 8 bases, and the junction held 13 bases outside the gene matches. The CDR3 loop reads CSGYRGGAEGYTF. The DNA for the CDR3 is TGCAGTGGTTACAGGGGAGGAGCGGAGGGCTACACCTTC.

This clonotype appeared a few times. The gene calls are TRBV15 and TRBJ2-1; 9 positions match TRBD2. The J segment lost 4 bases and the V segment lost 6 bases, leaving 19 bases of the junction unmatched. Germline-derived CDR1 and CDR2 are LNHNV and YYDKDF (reference sequence). The CDR3 sequence is 19 residues long. The CDR3 sequence: CATRPQDPGVAGVYNEQFF. The CDR3 coding sequence is TGTGCCACCAGACCACAGGACCCGGGAGTAGCGGGAGTTTACAATGAGCAGTTCTTC.

J is TRBJ2-1 and V is TRBV7-9; tentative D call: TRBD2 (5 bases). V was trimmed by 4 bases and J by 8 bases, leaving 18 bases between them. This CDR3 region has 15 residues. Germline V gene data show CDR1 as SEHNR and CDR2 as FQNEAQ (reference sequence). The CDR3 nucleotides are TGTGCCAGCAGCTCGGACTTTCAAAACGTATATGAGCAGTTCTTC. This encodes CASSSDFQNVYEQFF.

This chain's CDR3 is CASSMLGTDTQYF. As DNA, the CDR3 is TGTGCCAGTAGTATGCTGGGCACAGATACGCAGTATTTT. The chain joins TRBV19 to TRBJ2-3; no reliable D call. This CDR3 is 13 amino acids long. The germline V and J ends were trimmed by 3 bases and 1 base, with 5 bases remaining between them. Per the germline V gene, CDR1 is LNHDA and CDR2 is SQIVND (reference sequence).

The chain couples TRBV19 to TRBJ2-3, with D uncertain. Deletions cut 3 bases from V and 2 bases from J, with 9 bases between. CDR1 is LNHDA and CDR2 is SQIVND in the germline V gene (reference sequence). The CDR3 has 14 residues. This CDR3 reads CASSIRLVTDTQYF. The CDR3 nucleotides read TGTGCCAGTAGTATTAGGTTGGTCACAGATACGCAGTATTTT. Together with reference TRBV19 and TRBJ2-3, the CDR3 gives the full variable domain: DGGITQSPKYLFRKEGQNVTLSCEQNLNHDAMYWYRQDPGQGLRLIYYSQIVNDFQKGDIAEGYSVSREKKESFPLTVTSAQKNPTAFYLCASSIRLVTDTQYFGPGTRLTVL.

The chain couples TRBV5-1 to TRBJ2-7; TRBD1 aligns across 11 bases. V dropped 6 bases and J dropped 5; count of bases not matched to a gene: 7. Germline V gene sequence: CDR1 SGHRS, CDR2 YFSETQ. The CDR3 length is 14 residues. The CDR3 loop is CASTRTGGRDEQYF. The CDR3 bases are TGCGCCAGCACCCGGACAGGGGGCAGAGACGAGCAGTACTTC.

Many counts were recorded for this clonotype. The V and J genes are TRBV10-3 and TRBJ2-2; TRBD2 aligns across 11 bases. The CDR3 has 16 amino acids. Germline V gene lookup returns CDR1 ENHRY and CDR2 SYGVKD. Germline trimming cut 3 bases from V and 5 bases from J; bases unmatched to any gene: 5. Here the CDR3 DNA reads TGTGCCATCAGTGACAGACTAGCGGGACGAACCGGGGAGCTGTTTTTT. Protein sequence: CAISDRLAGRTGELFF.

This clonotype has more than one count but fewer than ten. The rearrangement uses TRBV2 and TRBJ1-6; 9 bases map to TRBD1. The V gene's germline CDR1 is SNHLY and CDR2 FYNNEI. J was trimmed by 5 bases and V by 6 bases; bases with no gene match: 5. The CDR3 is 15 amino acids. This CDR3 is CASSRDRVDNSPLHF. In DNA, the CDR3 is TGTGCCAGCAGCCGGGACAGGGTGGATAATTCACCCCTCCACTTT. Full variable domain (remainder filled in from reference TRBV2 and TRBJ1-6): EPEVTQTPSHQVTQMGQEVILRCVPISNHLYFYWYRQILGQKVEFLVSFYNNEISEKSEIFDDQFSVERPDGSNFTLKIRSTKLEDSAMYFCASSRDRVDNSPLHFGNGTRLTVT.

This clonotype was picked up many times. The V gene is TRBV5-1, the J gene TRBJ2-7; TRBD1 matches at 9 bases. The germline V gene encodes CDR1 SGHRS and CDR2 YFSETQ. This CDR3 has 16 residues. The junction had 6 bases not matched to a gene; V was cut back by 1 base and J by 1 base. The CDR3 protein is CASSLLGQGTSYEQYF. The CDR3 coding sequence is TGCGCCAGCAGCTTGCTCGGACAGGGGACTTCCTACGAGCAGTACTTC.